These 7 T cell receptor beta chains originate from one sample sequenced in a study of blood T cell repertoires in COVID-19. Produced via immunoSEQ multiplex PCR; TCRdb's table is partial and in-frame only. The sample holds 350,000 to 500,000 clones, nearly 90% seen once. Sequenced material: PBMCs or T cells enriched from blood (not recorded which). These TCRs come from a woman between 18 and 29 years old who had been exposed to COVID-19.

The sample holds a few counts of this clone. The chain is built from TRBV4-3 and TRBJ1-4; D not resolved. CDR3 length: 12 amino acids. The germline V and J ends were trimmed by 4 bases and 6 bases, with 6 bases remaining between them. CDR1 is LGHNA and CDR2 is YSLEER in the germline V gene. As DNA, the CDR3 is TGCGCCAGCAGCCTCAACTATGAAAAACTGTTTTTT. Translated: CASSLNYEKLFF.

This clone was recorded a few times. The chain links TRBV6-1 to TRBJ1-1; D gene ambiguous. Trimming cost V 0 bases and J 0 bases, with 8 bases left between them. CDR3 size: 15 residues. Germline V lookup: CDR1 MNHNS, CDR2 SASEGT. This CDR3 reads CASSEAPTLNTEAFF. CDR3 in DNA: TGTGCCAGCAGTGAAGCCCCCACACTGAACACTGAAGCTTTCTTT.

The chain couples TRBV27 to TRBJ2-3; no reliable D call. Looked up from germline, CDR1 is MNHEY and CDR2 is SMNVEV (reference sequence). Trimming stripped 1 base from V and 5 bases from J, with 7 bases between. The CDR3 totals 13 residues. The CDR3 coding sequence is TGTGCCAGCAGTTTATACGGGTTAGATACGCAGTATTTT. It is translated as CASSLYGLDTQYF.

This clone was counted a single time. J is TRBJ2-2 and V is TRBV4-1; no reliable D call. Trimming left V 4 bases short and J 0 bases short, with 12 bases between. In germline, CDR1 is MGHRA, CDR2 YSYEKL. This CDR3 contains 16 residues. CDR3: CASSLERVANTGELFF. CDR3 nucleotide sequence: TGCGCCAGCAGCCTCGAACGGGTCGCGAACACCGGGGAGCTGTTTTTT.

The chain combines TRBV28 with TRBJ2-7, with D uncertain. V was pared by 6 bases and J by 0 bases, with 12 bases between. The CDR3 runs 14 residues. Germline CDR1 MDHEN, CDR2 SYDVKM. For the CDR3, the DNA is TGTGCCAGCAGAAGCCGCGGAAGCTCCTACGAGCAGTACTTC. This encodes CASRSRGSSYEQYF.

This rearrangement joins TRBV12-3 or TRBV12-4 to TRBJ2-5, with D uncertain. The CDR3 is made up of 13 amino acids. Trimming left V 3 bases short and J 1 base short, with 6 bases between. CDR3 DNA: TGTGCCAGCAGTTTCGTCGGCCAAGAGACCCAGTACTTC. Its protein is CASSFVGQETQYF.

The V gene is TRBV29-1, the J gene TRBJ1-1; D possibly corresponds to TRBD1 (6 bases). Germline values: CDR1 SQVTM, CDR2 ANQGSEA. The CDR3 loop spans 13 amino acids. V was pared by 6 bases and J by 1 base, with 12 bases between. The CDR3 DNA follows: TGCAGCGTCCACAGGGCGGGGAACACTGAAGCTTTCTTT. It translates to CSVHRAGNTEAFF.